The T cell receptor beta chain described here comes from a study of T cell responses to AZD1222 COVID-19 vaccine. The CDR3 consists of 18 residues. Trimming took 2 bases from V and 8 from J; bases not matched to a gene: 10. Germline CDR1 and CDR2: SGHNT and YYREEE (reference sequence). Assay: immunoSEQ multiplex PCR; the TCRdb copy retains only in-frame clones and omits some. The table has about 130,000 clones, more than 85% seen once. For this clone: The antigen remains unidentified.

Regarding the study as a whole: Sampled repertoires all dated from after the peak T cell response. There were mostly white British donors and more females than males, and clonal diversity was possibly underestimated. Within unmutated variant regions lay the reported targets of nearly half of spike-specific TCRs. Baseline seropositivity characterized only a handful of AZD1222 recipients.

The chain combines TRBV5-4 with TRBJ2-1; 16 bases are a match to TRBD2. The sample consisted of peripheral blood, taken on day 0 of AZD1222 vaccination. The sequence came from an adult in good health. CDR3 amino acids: CASSFTGTSGGAGYEQFF. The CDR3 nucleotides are TGTGCCAGCAGCTTTACCGGGACTAGCGGGGGGGCCGGGTATGAGCAGTTCTTC.